This T cell receptor beta chain was sequenced in a study of T cells after posttransplantation cyclophosphamide. The CDR3 loop spans 15 amino acids. Germline CDR1 is MNHEY and CDR2 is SVGAGI. With 6 bases removed from V and 0 bases from J, the gap between germline ends came to 15 bases. This clone appeared many times. Its antigen is as yet unknown. Here immunoSEQ multiplex PCR was the method, and the copy in TCRdb shows in-frame clones only, minus some. Listed for the sample are 30,000 to 50,000 clones, none seen a single time. Study-level points and caveats: Donor-recipient repertoire similarity was low at 1-2 months, rising over year one. After PTCy, TRB diversity resembled that of CNI/methotrexate controls. Blood and skin or GI T cell repertoires showed limited TRB overlap.

The related graft donor's blood sample was taken on the day of bone marrow donation. The chain recombines TRBV6-5 with TRBJ2-7, with a tentative D call TRBD1 (6 bases). Sequencing input: PBMCs. The TCR was taken from a woman aged 45-60 years in good health and a related stem cell transplant donor. CDR3 amino acids: CASSQQGGPSYEQYF. CDR3 in DNA: TGTGCCAGCAGCCAACAGGGCGGACCCTCCTACGAGCAGTACTTC.